This T cell receptor (beta chain) is from a study of cytomegalovirus exposure and HLA in healthy donors. Overall study: Unique TCRs numbering about 87 million, obtained from HLA-typed donors, made up an early data release.

The study's findings and limits: Fewer N-insertions than the roughly 650-donor mean were reportedly shown by an Asian-associated ancestry cluster in a later analysis. Within a later analysis, the majority of CMV-associated TCR beta chains appeared HLA-restricted.

Turning to this clone: Its antigen is unidentified.

The PCR ran on 60 Vbeta and 13 Jbeta primers. Libraries were prepared by immunoSEQ multiplex PCR; TCRdb keeps only in-frame clonotypes and omits some of them. This repertoire includes roughly 77,000 clones. The TCR was taken from a man aged 25-40 years in good health and CMV-seronegative. Sequenced input: PBMCs.

CDR3 loop: CASSQGGIHNSPLHF. CDR3 nucleotide sequence: TGTGCCAGCAGCCAAGGAGGGATCCATAATTCACCCCTCCACTTT. V and J are TRBV4-2 and TRBJ1-6, with no clear D. V was pared by 1 base and J by 5 bases, with 9 bases between. The CDR3 loop spans 15 amino acids. Germline CDR1 is LGHNA and CDR2 is YNFKEQ.